One sample yielded the 31 T cell receptor beta chains listed below, sequenced in a study of blood T cell repertoires in COVID-19. Method: immunoSEQ multiplex PCR; TCRdb's copy keeps in-frame clones and lacks some. The data contain around 250,000 clones, roughly 86% of them singletons. Material for sequencing was peripheral blood. These receptors were collected from a woman aged 60-75 years who had recovered from COVID-19.

This chain joins TRBV5-1 and TRBJ2-1; D is unresolved. The CDR3 is 13 residues long. Trimming pared 4 bases from V and 5 bases from J, leaving 10 bases between. Germline CDR1 and CDR2: SGHRS and YFSETQ. CDR3 region: CASSVELDNEQFF. CDR3 coding DNA: TGCGCCAGCAGCGTGGAACTCGACAATGAGCAGTTCTTC.

This clone was detected only once. CDR3 DNA: TGTGCCAGCAGTGCCGACACAGTCTATGGCTACACCTTC. This translates into CASSADTVYGYTF. The chain joins TRBV12-3 or TRBV12-4 to TRBJ1-2; D remains ambiguous. V was pared by 5 bases and J by 4 bases, with 11 bases between. This CDR3 has 13 residues.

The chain combines TRBV19 with TRBJ1-6; D not resolved. V was clipped by 3 bases and J by 3 bases, with 9 bases between them. The CDR3 runs 15 residues. Germline assignment: CDR1 LNHDA and CDR2 SQIVND (reference sequence). CDR3 sequence reads: CASSIPGHYNSPLHF. For the CDR3, the DNA is TGTGCCAGTAGTATCCCTGGCCACTATAATTCACCCCTCCACTTT.

The chain has TRBV4-2 and TRBJ2-3; TRBD2 agrees at 13 bases. With 5 bases clipped from V and 0 bases from J, the junction kept 5 bases outside the gene matches. The CDR3 length is 17 residues. The germline CDR1 and CDR2 sequences are LGHNA and YNFKEQ. DNA of the CDR3: TGTGCCAGCAGCGTACGACTAGCGGGGGGTAGCACAGATACGCAGTATTTT. Translated, it gives CASSVRLAGGSTDTQYF.

The chain employs TRBV7-3 and TRBJ2-1; TRBD2 aligns across 13 bases. This CDR3 region has 18 residues. From germline, CDR1 is SGHTA and CDR2 FQGTGA. V shed 5 bases and J 4 bases; nucleotides not matched to a gene: 11. CDR3 in amino acids: CASSPLRPTSGGYNEQFF. In DNA, the CDR3 is TGTGCCAGCAGCCCATTAAGGCCGACTAGCGGGGGGTACAATGAGCAGTTCTTC.

The chain's CDR3 is CASSQVDRGNYGYTF. CDR3 coding DNA: TGCGCCAGCAGCCAAGTAGACAGGGGTAACTATGGCTACACCTTC. The chain carries TRBV4-3 and TRBJ1-2; 8 nucleotides match TRBD1. CDR3 length: 15 amino acids. The V segment lost 1 base and the J segment 1 base; nucleotides outside the gene matches: 2. Germline assignment: CDR1 LGHNA and CDR2 YSLEER.

This clone has a handful of counts. V usage is TRBV19 and J usage is TRBJ1-6, with TRBD1 as a possible D gene (5 bases). The ends were cut back, 11 bases at V and 0 bases at J, with 14 bases in the middle. Looked up from germline, CDR1 is LNHDA and CDR2 is SQIVND (reference sequence). The CDR3 consists of 15 residues. The CDR3 sequence: CAGGTGSSYNSPLHF. For the CDR3, the DNA is TGTGCCGGCGGGACGGGCAGCTCCTATAATTCACCCCTCCACTTT.

The chain uses TRBV5-1 and TRBJ1-2; 11 nucleotides match TRBD1. Germline V gene data show CDR1 as SGHRS and CDR2 as YFSETQ. The CDR3 has 13 amino acids. Trimming cost V 4 bases and J 7 bases; bases outside gene matches: 3. The CDR3 DNA sequence: TGCGCCAGCAGCCTAGGGACAGGGGGTGGCTACACCTTC. Amino acid sequence: CASSLGTGGGYTF.

This clone has more than one count but fewer than ten. The rearrangement uses TRBV11-2 and TRBJ1-2; D unresolved. The V end lost 1 base, the J end lost 3 bases, and 12 bases lay between the germline ends. Looked up from germline, CDR1 is SGHAT and CDR2 is FQNNGV. The CDR3 has 15 residues. The CDR3 reads CASSLAELIDYGYTF. CDR3 coding DNA: TGTGCCAGCAGCTTAGCTGAGTTGATAGACTATGGCTACACCTTC.

The V and J genes are TRBV7-3 and TRBJ1-2; 7 positions agree with TRBD1. This CDR3 contains 13 residues. V lost 5 bases and J lost 8; bases outside the gene matches: 8. Per germline, CDR1 SGHTA and CDR2 FQGTGA. CDR3 residues: CASSQRQGQGYTF. The CDR3 DNA follows: TGTGCCAGCAGCCAGAGACAGGGTCAGGGCTACACCTTC.

The table lists this clone with a few counts. The rearrangement joins TRBV2 to TRBJ1-6; D possibly corresponds to TRBD1 (5 bases). Germline loops: CDR1 SNHLY, CDR2 FYNNEI. The CDR3 runs 15 residues. V dropped 7 bases and J dropped 5 bases, with 15 bases sitting between them. CDR3 nucleotides: TGTGCCAGCACCCTCCGGGGCGGGGATAATTCACCCCTCCACTTT. Protein sequence: CASTLRGGDNSPLHF.

The chain carries TRBV7-2 and TRBJ2-7; D is ambiguous. The germline V and J ends were trimmed by 1 base and 3 bases, with 10 bases remaining between them. The V gene's germline CDR1 is SGHTA and CDR2 FQGNSA. The CDR3 spans 14 residues. CDR3 sequence (DNA): TGTGCCAGCAGCTTAGTCCGCAGTCTCTACGAGCAGTACTTC. This encodes CASSLVRSLYEQYF.

This chain uses TRBV28 with TRBJ1-6, with 8 bases matching TRBD1. Germline assignment: CDR1 MDHEN and CDR2 SYDVKM. V trimming: 9 bases; J trimming: 10 bases; junction bases outside the gene matches: 11. The CDR3 consists of 14 residues. CDR3 in DNA: TGTGCCAGTGTCAGGGGGCGAGGGGGCTCACCCCTCCACTTT. It encodes CASVRGRGGSPLHF.

This clone was detected once. The chain uses TRBV3-1 (or the pseudogene TRBV3-2) and TRBJ2-7; 7 positions agree with TRBD1. Trimming cost V 5 bases and J 2 bases; bases outside gene matches: 9. Germline loops: CDR1 LGHDT, CDR2 YNNKEL (reference sequence). The CDR3 extends over 15 amino acids. This CDR3 is CASSKYRDSTYEQYF. CDR3 DNA: TGTGCCAGCAGCAAATACCGGGACAGCACCTACGAGCAGTACTTC.

This chain joins TRBV18 and TRBJ1-3; maybe TRBD1 (5 bases). CDR1 is KGHSH and CDR2 is LQKENI in the germline V gene. Trimming shortened V by 5 bases and J by 3 bases, and 17 bases separated the two germline ends. This CDR3 is 16 amino acids long. Here the CDR3 reads CASSSTGDFGGNTIYF. CDR3 in DNA: TGTGCCAGCTCATCCACGGGGGACTTTGGTGGAAACACCATATATTTT.

The gene calls are TRBV28 and TRBJ2-7, with D possibly being TRBD1 (6 bases). Looked up from germline, CDR1 is MDHEN and CDR2 is SYDVKM. The CDR3 is 13 amino acids. Trimming pared 5 bases from V and 4 bases from J, leaving 12 bases between. The CDR3 sequence: CASSPPGAYEQYF. The CDR3, as DNA: TGTGCCAGCAGTCCCCCAGGGGCGTACGAGCAGTACTTC.

CDR3: CASSTDRAVGELFF. Written as DNA, the CDR3 is TGTGCCAGCAGCACCGACAGGGCAGTCGGGGAGCTGTTTTTT. The chain links TRBV7-3 to TRBJ2-2; 7 positions agree with TRBD1. The junction had 7 bases not matched to a gene; V was cut back by 5 bases and J by 7 bases. Germline V gene lookup returns CDR1 SGHTA and CDR2 FQGTGA. The CDR3 loop spans 14 amino acids.

This chain uses TRBV10-3 with TRBJ2-4, with D possibly being TRBD1 (5 bases). There are 15 residues in the CDR3. The ends were cut back, 2 bases at V and 4 bases at J, with 12 bases in the middle. Germline loops: CDR1 ENHRY, CDR2 SYGVKD. This CDR3 reads CAISEDSGRKNIQYF. Here the CDR3 DNA reads TGTGCCATCAGTGAGGACTCAGGGCGGAAAAACATTCAGTACTTC.

The chain has TRBV6-2 or TRBV6-3 and TRBJ2-3, with TRBD1 matching over 9 bases. This CDR3 region has 14 residues. Germline V gene data show CDR1 as MNHEY and CDR2 as SVGEGT. V was clipped by 4 bases and J by 13 bases; unmatched bases: 12. As DNA, the CDR3 is TGTGCCAGCAGTTTACAGGGGGCTACGGGAGGAGAGTATTTT. Protein: CASSLQGATGGEYF.

The rearrangement uses TRBV14 and TRBJ1-2; TRBD1 is a possible D gene (5 bases). In germline, CDR1 is SGHDN, CDR2 FVKESK. This CDR3 has 14 residues. V shed 2 bases and J shed 6 bases, with 13 bases lying between them. Here the CDR3 reads CASSQPGLRNGYTF. The DNA of the CDR3 is TGTGCCAGCAGCCAACCGGGACTGAGAAATGGCTACACCTTC.

The V gene is TRBV5-1, the J gene TRBJ1-2; D is perhaps TRBD1 (5 bases). The germline gives CDR1 SGHRS, CDR2 YFSETQ. The CDR3 runs 14 residues. Trimming took 9 bases from V and 5 from J, leaving 20 bases between them. CDR3 DNA: TGCGCCACCTCCACCGCCATGGGGGGGTATGGCTACACCTTC. It yields the protein CATSTAMGGYGYTF. Based on the CDR3 plus reference TRBV5-1 and TRBJ1-2, the full variable domain is KAGVTQTPRYLIKTRGQQVTLSCSPISGHRSVSWYQQTPGQGLQFLFEYFSETQRNKGNFPGRFSGRQFSNSRSEMNVSTLELGDSALYLCATSTAMGGYGYTFGSGTRLTVV.

This chain links TRBV5-6 with TRBJ2-1; D gene unclear. V dropped 4 bases and J dropped 7 bases, with 12 bases sitting between them. The CDR3 has 13 amino acids. The germline V gene encodes CDR1 SGHDT and CDR2 YYEEEE. CDR3 in amino acids: CASSRRRRNEQFF. Written as DNA, the CDR3 is TGTGCCAGCAGCCGGCGGAGAAGGAATGAGCAGTTCTTC.

The gene calls are TRBV3-1 (or the pseudogene TRBV3-2) and TRBJ1-5; TRBD1 agrees at 9 bases. The germline V gene has CDR1 LGHDT and CDR2 YNNKEL (reference sequence). Germline trimming cut 2 bases from V and 4 bases from J; bases unmatched to any gene: 9. The CDR3 runs to 17 residues. The CDR3 DNA sequence: TGTGCCAGCAGCCAAAACCTAGGTGGGACAGGGAATCAGCCCCAGCATTTT. Protein product: CASSQNLGGTGNQPQHF.

The chain recombines TRBV28 with TRBJ1-2, with a tentative D call TRBD1 (6 bases). The V gene's germline CDR1 is MDHEN and CDR2 SYDVKM. Trimming left V 7 bases short and J 4 bases short, with 22 bases between. This CDR3 region has 16 residues. CDR3 protein: CASTPSRGGAIYGYTF. The CDR3, as DNA: TGTGCCAGCACCCCCTCCCGCGGGGGGGCGATCTATGGCTACACCTTC.

As to this clone: Distinct nucleotide sequences in the sample also encode this CDR3. The J gene is TRBJ1-2, the V gene TRBV5-1; D remains unclear. CDR3 length: 14 residues. Germline CDR1 reads SGHRS; CDR2 reads YFSETQ. The germline V and J ends were trimmed by 1 base and 5 bases, with 12 bases remaining between them. DNA of the CDR3: TGCGCCAGCAGCTTGACATCTGTTAATTATGGCTACACCTTC. This sequence encodes CASSLTSVNYGYTF.

This clone has a single count. The rearrangement uses TRBV5-6 and TRBJ1-5; D is possibly TRBD1 (6 bases). V lost 1 base and J 6 bases, leaving 14 bases between the germline ends. The CDR3 consists of 15 residues. CDR1 and CDR2 from the germline V gene are SGHDT and YYEEEE. The CDR3 nucleotides are TGTGCCAGCAGCTTGAAGCGACTCAGGGGTCAGCCCCAGCATTTT. Translating gives CASSLKRLRGQPQHF.

This chain uses TRBV28 with TRBJ2-1; 7 bases fit TRBD2. Germline V gene sequence: CDR1 MDHEN, CDR2 SYDVKM. This CDR3 is 15 amino acids long. V lost 7 bases and J lost 10; bases outside the gene matches: 16. In DNA, the CDR3 is TGTGCCAGCACCCCGCCGTTGGGGGGGGTGTGGGAGCAGTTCTTC. Amino acid sequence: CASTPPLGGVWEQFF.

The chain has TRBV7-3 and TRBJ2-3; weak D call: TRBD2 (5 bases). CDR1 and CDR2 from the germline V gene are SGHTA and FQGTGA. V gave up 1 base and J gave up 1 base, with 9 bases separating them. The CDR3 runs to 15 residues. The CDR3 region is CASSLIGSRTDTQYF. CDR3 in DNA: TGTGCCAGCAGCTTAATAGGGAGCCGCACAGATACGCAGTATTTT. Looking up the rest from reference TRBV7-3 and TRBJ2-3 gives the full variable domain: GAGVSQTPSNKVTEKGKYVELRCDPISGHTALYWYRQSLGQGPEFLIYFQGTGAADDSGLPNDRFFAVRPEGSVSTLKIQRTERGDSAVYLCASSLIGSRTDTQYFGPGTRLTVL.

The chain is built from TRBV5-1 and TRBJ2-1; TRBD2 matches 7 bases. This CDR3 comprises 14 residues. Germline V lookup: CDR1 SGHRS, CDR2 YFSETQ. J gave up 6 bases and V 0 bases, and 3 bases lay outside the gene matches. CDR3 in amino acids: CASSLGGGSNEQFF. The CDR3 bases are TGCGCCAGCAGCTTGGGGGGCGGGAGCAATGAGCAGTTCTTC. The variable domain in full, with the rest retrieved from reference TRBV5-1 and TRBJ2-1, is KAGVTQTPRYLIKTRGQQVTLSCSPISGHRSVSWYQQTPGQGLQFLFEYFSETQRNKGNFPGRFSGRQFSNSRSEMNVSTLELGDSALYLCASSLGGGSNEQFFGPGTRLTVL.

V gene TRBV7-9 combines with J gene TRBJ2-1, with 7 bases aligning to TRBD1. The CDR3 covers 13 residues. Germline-derived CDR1 and CDR2 are SEHNR and FQNEAQ (reference sequence). V gave up 8 bases and J gave up 4 bases; unmatched junction bases: 5. CDR3 nucleotide sequence: TGTGCCAGCTGCCCAGGGGGATACAATGAGCAGTTCTTC. As protein: CASCPGGYNEQFF.

The chain joins TRBV4-1 to TRBJ2-6; a weak D match, TRBD2 (6 bases). The germline V gene encodes CDR1 MGHRA and CDR2 YSYEKL. This CDR3 is 17 amino acids long. Between the trimmed V and J ends, which lost 2 bases and 4 bases, there was a span of 15 bases. CDR3 bases: TGCGCCAGCAGCCAAAGGGGACGGGGGAGCGGGGCCAACGTCCTGACTTTC. Translating gives CASSQRGRGSGANVLTF.